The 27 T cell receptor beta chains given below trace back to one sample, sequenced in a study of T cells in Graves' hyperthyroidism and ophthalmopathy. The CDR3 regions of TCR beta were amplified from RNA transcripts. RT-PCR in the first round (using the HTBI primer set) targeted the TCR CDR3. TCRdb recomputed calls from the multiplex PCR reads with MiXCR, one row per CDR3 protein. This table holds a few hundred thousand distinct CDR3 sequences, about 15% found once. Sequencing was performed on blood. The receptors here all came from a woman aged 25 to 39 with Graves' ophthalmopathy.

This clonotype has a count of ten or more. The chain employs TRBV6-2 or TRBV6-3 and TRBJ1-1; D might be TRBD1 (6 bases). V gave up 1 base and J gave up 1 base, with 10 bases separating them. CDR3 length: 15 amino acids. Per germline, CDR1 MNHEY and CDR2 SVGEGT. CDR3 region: CASSYWTVRNTEAFF. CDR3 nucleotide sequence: TGTGCCAGCAGTTACTGGACAGTCCGGAACACTGAAGCTTTCTTT.

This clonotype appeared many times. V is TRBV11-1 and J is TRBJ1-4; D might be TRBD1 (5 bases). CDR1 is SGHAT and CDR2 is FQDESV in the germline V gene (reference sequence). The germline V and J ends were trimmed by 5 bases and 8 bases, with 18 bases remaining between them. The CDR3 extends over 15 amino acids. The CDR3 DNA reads TGTGCCAGCAGCGAGGAAGGACAATTCGGCGAAAAACTGTTTTTT. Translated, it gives CASSEEGQFGEKLFF.

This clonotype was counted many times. In DNA, the CDR3 is TGCAGTGCTATCGCTGATCAAGCCGTCGGGGGGCTAGGGTTGTGGGATACGCAGTATTTT. It specifies CSAIADQAVGGLGLWDTQYF. The chain combines TRBV20-1 with TRBJ2-3; tentatively, D is TRBD2 (7 bases). Trimming left V 4 bases short and J 6 bases short, with 35 bases between. Germline CDR1 and CDR2: DFQATT and SNEGSKA (reference sequence). The CDR3 has 20 residues.

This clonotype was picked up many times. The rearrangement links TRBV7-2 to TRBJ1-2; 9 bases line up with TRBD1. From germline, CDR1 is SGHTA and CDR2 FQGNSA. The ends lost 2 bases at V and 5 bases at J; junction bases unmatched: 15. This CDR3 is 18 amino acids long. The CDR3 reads CASSLIPSRDRVRYGYTF. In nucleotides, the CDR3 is TGTGCCAGCAGCTTAATACCTTCCCGGGACAGGGTTCGATATGGCTACACCTTC.

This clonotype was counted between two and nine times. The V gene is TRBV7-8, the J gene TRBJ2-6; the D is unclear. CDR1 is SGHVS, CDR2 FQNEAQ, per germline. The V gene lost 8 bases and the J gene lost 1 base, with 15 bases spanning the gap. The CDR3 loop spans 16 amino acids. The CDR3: CASSPGRLSGANVLTF. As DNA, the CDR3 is TGTGCCAGCTCTCCTGGGCGGCTTTCTGGGGCCAACGTCCTGACTTTC.

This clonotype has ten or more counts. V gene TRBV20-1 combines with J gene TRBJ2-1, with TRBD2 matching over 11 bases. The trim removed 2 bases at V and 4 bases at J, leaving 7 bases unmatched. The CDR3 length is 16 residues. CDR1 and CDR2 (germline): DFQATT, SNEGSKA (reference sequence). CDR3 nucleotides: TGCAGTGCTAGACCCTTAGCGGGAGGGATGTACAATGAGCAGTTCTTC. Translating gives CSARPLAGGMYNEQFF.

The CDR3: CASSQVGGLGGEQYF. CDR3 in DNA: TGCGCCAGCAGCCAAGTCGGGGGACTGGGAGGAGAGCAGTACTTC. The chain carries TRBV4-1 and TRBJ2-7; D perhaps matches TRBD2 (6 bases). This CDR3 has 15 amino acids. Germline V gene lookup returns CDR1 MGHRA and CDR2 YSYEKL. The V end lost 1 base, the J end lost 7 bases, and 17 bases lay between the germline ends.

The chain's CDR3 is CASALPPHISDQETQYF. The DNA of the CDR3 is TGTGCTAGTGCCCTACCCCCCCACATTTCGGACCAAGAGACCCAGTACTTC. The chain recombines TRBV12-5 with TRBJ2-5; no firm D call. CDR1 is LGHNT and CDR2 is FRNRAP in the germline V gene. The CDR3 contains 17 residues. Trimming removed 7 bases from V and 0 bases from J, with 21 bases in between.

CDR3 protein: CASSYGQTISYEQYF. CDR3 nucleotide sequence: TGTGCCAGCAGTTACGGACAGACGATCTCCTACGAGCAGTACTTC. The chain joins TRBV6-5 to TRBJ2-7; weak D call: TRBD1 (6 bases). Germline V lookup: CDR1 MNHEY, CDR2 SVGAGI. There are 15 residues in the CDR3. Trimming cost V 2 bases and J 0 bases, with 11 bases left between them.

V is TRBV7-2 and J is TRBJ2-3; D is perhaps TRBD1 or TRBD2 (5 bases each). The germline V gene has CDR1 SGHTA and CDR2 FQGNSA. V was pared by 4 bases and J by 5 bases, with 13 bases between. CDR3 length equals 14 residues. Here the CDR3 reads CASSSPGGEDTQYF. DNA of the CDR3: TGTGCCAGCAGCTCCCCTGGGGGAGAAGATACGCAGTATTTT.

CDR3 nucleotide sequence: TGTGCCAGCAGCCAACCGACTAGCGGGAGAGTCGGGGAGCTGTTTTTT. Amino acids: CASSQPTSGRVGELFF. This chain links TRBV7-2 with TRBJ2-2, with 12 bases lining up with TRBD2. Germline loops: CDR1 SGHTA, CDR2 FQGNSA. The trim removed 5 bases at V and 7 bases at J, leaving 8 bases unmatched. The CDR3 extends over 16 amino acids.

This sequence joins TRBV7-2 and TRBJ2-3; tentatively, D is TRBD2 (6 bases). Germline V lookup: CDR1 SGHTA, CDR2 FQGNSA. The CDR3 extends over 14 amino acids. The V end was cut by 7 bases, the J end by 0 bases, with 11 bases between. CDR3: CASMAGSSTDTQYF. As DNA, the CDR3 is TGTGCCAGCATGGCGGGATCTAGCACAGATACGCAGTATTTT.

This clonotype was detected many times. The CDR3 here is CASLSGTGGVRGNQPQHF. The DNA for the CDR3 is TGTGCCAGCTTATCCGGGACAGGGGGAGTGAGAGGCAATCAGCCCCAGCATTTT. The rearrangement links TRBV28 to TRBJ1-5; 11 bases fit TRBD1. The CDR3 is 18 amino acids. CDR1 is MDHEN, CDR2 SYDVKM, per germline. After removal of 8 bases from V and 2 bases from J, the junction contained 14 bases not matched to a gene.

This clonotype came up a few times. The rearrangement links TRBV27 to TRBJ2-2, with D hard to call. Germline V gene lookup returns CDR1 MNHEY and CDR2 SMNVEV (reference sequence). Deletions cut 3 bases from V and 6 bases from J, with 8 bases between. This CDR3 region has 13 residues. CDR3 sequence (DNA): TGTGCCAGCAGTTTTGTATTATCCGGGGAGCTGTTTTTT. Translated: CASSFVLSGELFF.

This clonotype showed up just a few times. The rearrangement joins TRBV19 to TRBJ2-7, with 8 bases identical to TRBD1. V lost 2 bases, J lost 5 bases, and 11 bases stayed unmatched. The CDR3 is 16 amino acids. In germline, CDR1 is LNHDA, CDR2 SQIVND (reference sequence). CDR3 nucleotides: TGTGCCAGTAGTATAAGGGGAGCAGGGGGCATCCACGAGCAGTACTTC. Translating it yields CASSIRGAGGIHEQYF. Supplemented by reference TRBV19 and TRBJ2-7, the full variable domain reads DGGITQSPKYLFRKEGQNVTLSCEQNLNHDAMYWYRQDPGQGLRLIYYSQIVNDFQKGDIAEGYSVSREKKESFPLTVTSAQKNPTAFYLCASSIRGAGGIHEQYFGPGTRLTVT.

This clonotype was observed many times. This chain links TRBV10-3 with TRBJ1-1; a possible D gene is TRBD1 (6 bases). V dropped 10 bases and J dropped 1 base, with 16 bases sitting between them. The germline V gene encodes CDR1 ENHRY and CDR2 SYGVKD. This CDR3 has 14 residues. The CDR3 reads CATLPGQKNTEAFF. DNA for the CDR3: TGTGCCACGCTCCCGGGACAAAAGAACACTGAAGCTTTCTTT.

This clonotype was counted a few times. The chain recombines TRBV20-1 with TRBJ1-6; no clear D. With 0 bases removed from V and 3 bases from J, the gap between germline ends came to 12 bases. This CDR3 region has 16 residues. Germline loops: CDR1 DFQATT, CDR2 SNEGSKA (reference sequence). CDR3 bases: TGCAGTGCTAGAGATTCGGTGACCGGCTATAATTCACCCCTCCACTTT. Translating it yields CSARDSVTGYNSPLHF.

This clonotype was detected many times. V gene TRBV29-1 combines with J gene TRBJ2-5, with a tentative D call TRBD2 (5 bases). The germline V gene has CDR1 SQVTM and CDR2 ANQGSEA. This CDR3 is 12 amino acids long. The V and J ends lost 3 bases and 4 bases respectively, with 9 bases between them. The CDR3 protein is CSVESRGETQYF. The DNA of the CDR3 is TGCAGCGTTGAGTCCCGGGGAGAGACCCAGTACTTC. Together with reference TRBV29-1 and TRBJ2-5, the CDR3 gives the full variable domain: SAVISQKPSRDICQRGTSLTIQCQVDSQVTMMFWYRQQPGQSLTLIATANQGSEATYESGFVIDKFPISRPNLTFSTLTVSNMSPEDSSIYLCSVESRGETQYFGPGTRLLVL.

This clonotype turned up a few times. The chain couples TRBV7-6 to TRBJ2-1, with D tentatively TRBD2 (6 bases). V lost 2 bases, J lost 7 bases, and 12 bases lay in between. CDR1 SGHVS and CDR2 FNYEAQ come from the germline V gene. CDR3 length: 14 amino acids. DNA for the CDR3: TGTGCCAGCAGCTTACTCGGGAGCGAGAATGAGCAGTTCTTC. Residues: CASSLLGSENEQFF.

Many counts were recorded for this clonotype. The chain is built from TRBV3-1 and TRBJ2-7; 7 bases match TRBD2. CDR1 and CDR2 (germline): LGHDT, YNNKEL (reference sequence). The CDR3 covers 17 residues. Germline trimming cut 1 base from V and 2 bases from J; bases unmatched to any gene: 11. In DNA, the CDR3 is TGTGCCAGCAGCCAAGTTGATGACGGACTAGGGACCTACGAGCAGTACTTC. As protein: CASSQVDDGLGTYEQYF.

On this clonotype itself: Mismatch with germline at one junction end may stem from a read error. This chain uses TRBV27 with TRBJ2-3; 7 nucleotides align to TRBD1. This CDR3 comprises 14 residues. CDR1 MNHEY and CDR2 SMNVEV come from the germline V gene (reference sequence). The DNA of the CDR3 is TGTGCCAGCAGTTTACTGCAAGGGACAGATATGCAGTATTTT. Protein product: CASSLLQGTDMQYF.

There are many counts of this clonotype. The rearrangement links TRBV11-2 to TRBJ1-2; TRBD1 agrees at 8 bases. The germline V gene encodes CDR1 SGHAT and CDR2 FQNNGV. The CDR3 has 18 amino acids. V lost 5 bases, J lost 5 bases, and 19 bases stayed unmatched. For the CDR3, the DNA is TGTGCCAGCAGCACCCGGGGGCCCGTTACAGGGGGTCGTTATGGCTACACCTTC. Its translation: CASSTRGPVTGGRYGYTF.

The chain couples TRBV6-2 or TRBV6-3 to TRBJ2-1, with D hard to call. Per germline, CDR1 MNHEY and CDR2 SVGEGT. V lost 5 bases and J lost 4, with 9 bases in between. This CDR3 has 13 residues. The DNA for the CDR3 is TGTGCCAGCAGTACTTATTCGTACAATGAGCAGTTCTTC. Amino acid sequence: CASSTYSYNEQFF.

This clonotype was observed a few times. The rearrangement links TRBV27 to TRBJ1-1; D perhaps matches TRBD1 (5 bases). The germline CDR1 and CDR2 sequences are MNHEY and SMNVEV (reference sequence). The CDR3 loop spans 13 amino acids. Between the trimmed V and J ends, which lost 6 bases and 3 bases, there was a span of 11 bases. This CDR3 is CASRLTDYTEAFF. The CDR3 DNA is TGTGCCAGCAGACTGACAGACTACACTGAAGCTTTCTTT.

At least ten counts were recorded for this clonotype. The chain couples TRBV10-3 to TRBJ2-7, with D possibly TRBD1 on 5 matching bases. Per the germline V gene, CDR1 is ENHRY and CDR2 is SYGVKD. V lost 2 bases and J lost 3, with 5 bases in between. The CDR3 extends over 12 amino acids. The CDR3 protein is CAISEQGYEQYF. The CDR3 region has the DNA TGTGCCATCAGTGAGCAGGGCTACGAGCAGTACTTC.

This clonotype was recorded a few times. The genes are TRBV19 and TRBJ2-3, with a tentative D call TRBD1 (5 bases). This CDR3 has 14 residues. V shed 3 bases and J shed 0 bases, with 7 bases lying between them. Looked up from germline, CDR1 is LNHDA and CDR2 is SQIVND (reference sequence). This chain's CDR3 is CASSMGPSTDTQYF. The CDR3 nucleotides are TGTGCCAGTAGTATGGGGCCCAGCACAGATACGCAGTATTTT.

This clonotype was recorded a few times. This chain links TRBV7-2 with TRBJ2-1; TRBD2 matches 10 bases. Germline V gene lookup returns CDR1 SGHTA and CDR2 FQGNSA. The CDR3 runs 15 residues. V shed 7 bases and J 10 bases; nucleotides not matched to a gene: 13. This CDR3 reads CASTKLAGDTVEQFF. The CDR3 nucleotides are TGTGCCAGCACCAAGCTAGCGGGAGATACAGTAGAGCAGTTCTTC.